This T cell receptor beta chain was captured in a study of PD-1 blockade in classical Hodgkin lymphoma. Study as a whole: Every 2 weeks, patients had 3 mg/kg nivolumab intravenously.

V trimming: 5 bases; J trimming: 3 bases; junction bases outside the gene matches: 4. This CDR3 spans 15 amino acids. CDR1 and CDR2 (germline): MNHNS, SASEGT. Clones were sequenced by immunoSEQ multiplex PCR, and TCRdb holds only the in-frame ones, with some missing. The sample shows more than 35,000 clones, 76% of them seen only once. In every patient, relapse followed autologous stem cell transplantation, while exposure to brentuximab vedotin differed. Findings and caveats of the study: With CD4+ cells, TCR diversity rose significantly by C4D1, but not with CD8+ cells. What drove the repertoire differences, possibly disease activity or prior therapy, has not been defined. Diminished baseline TCR diversity has been reported in newly diagnosed patients relative to healthy donors.

This clone appeared a few times. Its antigen is unidentified. Sample: peripheral blood mononuclear cells (PBMCs), taken at baseline. This receptor was obtained from a human donor with classical Hodgkin lymphoma. The chain joins TRBV6-1 to TRBJ2-2; the match to TRBD2 covers 9 bases. DNA for the CDR3: TGTGCCAGCAGTTTAGCGGGAGTAGACACCGGGGAGCTGTTTTTT. This encodes CASSLAGVDTGELFF.